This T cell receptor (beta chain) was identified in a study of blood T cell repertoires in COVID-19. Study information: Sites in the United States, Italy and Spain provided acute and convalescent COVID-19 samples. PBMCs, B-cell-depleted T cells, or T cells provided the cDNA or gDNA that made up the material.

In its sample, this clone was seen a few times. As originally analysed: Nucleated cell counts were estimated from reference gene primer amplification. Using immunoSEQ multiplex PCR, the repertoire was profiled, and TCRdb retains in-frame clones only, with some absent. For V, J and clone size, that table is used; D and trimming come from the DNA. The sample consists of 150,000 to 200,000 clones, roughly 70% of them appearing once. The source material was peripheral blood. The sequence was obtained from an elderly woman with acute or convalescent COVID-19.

The CDR3 protein is CASSFTRVDQPQHF. The CDR3 nucleotides are TGTGCCAGCAGCTTCACCAGGGTGGACCAGCCCCAGCATTTT. The chain uses TRBV7-2 and TRBJ1-5, with D tentatively TRBD1 (5 bases). Trimming stripped 3 bases from V and 7 bases from J, with 13 bases between. The length of the CDR3 is 14 residues. Germline-derived CDR1 and CDR2 are SGHTA and FQGNSA.